This T cell receptor beta chain was retrieved from a study of cytomegalovirus exposure and HLA in healthy donors. The CDR3 sequence is 15 residues long. The V gene lost 4 bases and the J gene lost 3 bases, with 16 bases spanning the gap. Germline V gene data show CDR1 as SSHAT and CDR2 as FNYEAQ (reference sequence). Primers: 60 Vbeta forward and 13 Jbeta reverse. Method: immunoSEQ multiplex PCR; TCRdb's copy keeps in-frame clones and lacks some. The data contain under 150,000 clones, roughly 70% of them seen just once; the ten biggest clones take up about 4.4%. To note about this clone: Its cognate antigen is unknown.

Study findings and constraints: Relative to equally common others, HLA-associated TCR beta chains showed greater clonal expansion in a later analysis.

Sequencing input: PBMCs. The chain joins TRBV7-7 to TRBJ2-7, with D possibly being TRBD2 (6 bases). The TCR originated in a man in his fifties in good health and CMV-seropositive. The CDR3 loop is CASSSDSGRVYEQYF. As DNA, the CDR3 is TGTGCCAGCAGCTCAGATAGCGGCAGGGTCTACGAGCAGTACTTC.